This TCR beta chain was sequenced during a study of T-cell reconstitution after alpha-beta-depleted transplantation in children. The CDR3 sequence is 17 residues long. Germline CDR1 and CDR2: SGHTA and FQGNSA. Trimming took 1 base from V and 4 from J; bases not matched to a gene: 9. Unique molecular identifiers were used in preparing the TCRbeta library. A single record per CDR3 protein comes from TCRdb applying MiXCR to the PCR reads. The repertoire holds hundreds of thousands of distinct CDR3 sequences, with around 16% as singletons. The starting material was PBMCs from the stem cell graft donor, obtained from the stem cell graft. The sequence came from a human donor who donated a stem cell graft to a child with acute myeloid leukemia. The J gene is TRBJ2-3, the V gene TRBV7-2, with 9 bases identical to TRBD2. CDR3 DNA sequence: TGTGCCAGCAGCTTAGTGCGGCGGGGGGGCCAATCAGATACGCAGTATTTT. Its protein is CASSLVRRGGQSDTQYF.